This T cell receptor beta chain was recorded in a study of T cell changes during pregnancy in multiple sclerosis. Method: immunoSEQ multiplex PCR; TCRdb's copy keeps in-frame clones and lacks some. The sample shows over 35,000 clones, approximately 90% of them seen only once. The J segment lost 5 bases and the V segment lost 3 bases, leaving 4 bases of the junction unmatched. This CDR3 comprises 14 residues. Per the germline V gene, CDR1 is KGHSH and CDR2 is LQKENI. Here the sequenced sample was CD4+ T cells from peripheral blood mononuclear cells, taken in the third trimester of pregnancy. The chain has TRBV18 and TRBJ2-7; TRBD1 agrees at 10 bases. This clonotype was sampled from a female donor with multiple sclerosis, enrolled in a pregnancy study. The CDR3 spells CASSPRQGAHEQYF. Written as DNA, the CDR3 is TGTGCCAGCTCACCTCGACAGGGGGCGCACGAGCAGTACTTC. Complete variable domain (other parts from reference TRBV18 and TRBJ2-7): NAGVMQNPRHLVRRRGQEARLRCSPMKGHSHVYWYRQLPEEGLKFMVYLQKENIIDESGMPKERFSAEFPKEGPSILRIQQVVRGDSAAYFCASSPRQGAHEQYFGPGTRLTVT.